The 20 T cell receptor delta chains below were found in one sample sequenced in a study of gamma-delta T cells after stem cell transplantation. TCRdb called clones from the RT-PCR reads again using CATT. The data show thousands of delta-chain clones, less than 4.5% seen once. Sequenced: gamma-delta T cells. The source of these receptors is a human donor. It is not recorded whose cells these are; they may come from a transplant donor.

Only a few counts were recorded for this clone. With a far larger clone one base away, a read error is the likely cause. The sample holds other DNA sequences that translate to the same CDR3. The chain couples TRDV2 to TRDJ1; D remains ambiguous. CDR3 size: 15 residues. Germline lookup yields CDR1 GEAIGNYY and CDR2 EKD. The chain's CDR3 is CACDTLYSAGDKLIF. The CDR3 DNA is TGTGCCTGTGACACGTTGTACTCAGCCGGCGATAAGCTCATCTTT.

This chain's CDR3 is CACDPLGVQPTYTDKLIF. CDR3 bases: TGTGCCTGTGATCCACTGGGGGTTCAGCCGACGTACACCGATAAACTCATCTTT. This chain uses TRDV2 with TRDJ1, with TRDD3 matching over 8 bases. Unmatched junction bases numbered 15, after V lost 4 bases and J lost 0 bases. The germline V gene encodes CDR1 GEAIGNYY and CDR2 EKD. This CDR3 has 18 amino acids.

Within the sample, this clone is medium-sized. J is TRDJ1 and V is TRDV2; TRDD3 agrees at 11 bases. This CDR3 comprises 19 residues. Unmatched junction bases numbered 13, after V lost 1 base and J lost 1 base. From germline, CDR1 is GEAIGNYY and CDR2 EKD. CDR3 in amino acids: CACDTLLGDISKSTDKLIF. In DNA form, the CDR3 reads TGTGCCTGTGACACTTTACTGGGGGATATTTCGAAAAGCACCGATAAACTCATCTTT.

This clone has just a few counts. The TCRdb protein, from a much larger clone, departs from this DNA's translation at residue 5, likely by read error; the protein shown derives from the DNA. V gene TRDV2 combines with J gene TRDJ1; 13 bases agree with TRDD3. J gave up 2 bases and V 3 bases, and 14 bases lay outside the gene matches. The CDR3 contains 19 residues. CDR1 is GEAIGNYY and CDR2 is EKD in the germline V gene. The DNA for the CDR3 is TGTGCCTGTGACTCCATAGGGCCACTGGGGGATACGAGAACCGATAAACTCATCTTT. Its protein is CACDSIGPLGDTRTDKLIF.

This clone is categorized as medium-sized (0.01 to 0.1%). The V gene is TRDV2, the J gene TRDJ1; D unclear. The CDR3 has 16 amino acids. V was cut by 3 bases and J by 3 bases, with 19 bases left in between. CDR1 and CDR2 (germline): GEAIGNYY, EKD. The CDR3 sequence is CACDLLTPLSSDKLIF. The CDR3 DNA sequence: TGTGCCTGTGACTTGTTGACCCCTCTCTCCTCCGATAAACTCATCTTT.

There are a few counts of this clone. This may be a read error, as it is one base from a much larger clone. Other DNA sequences within the sample encode an identical CDR3. This chain connects TRDV2 to TRDJ1, with TRDD3 matching 9 bases. CDR1 is GEAIGNYY and CDR2 is EKD in the germline V gene. The V and J ends lost 3 bases and 8 bases, in that order; junction bases with no gene match: 15. The CDR3 totals 16 residues. The CDR3 is CACDSLGDTGNDKLIF. CDR3 sequence (DNA): TGTGCCTGTGACTCACTAGGGGATACGGGTAACGACAAACTCATCTTT.

This clone was counted only a few times. One base away lies a much larger clone, so this may be a sequencing read error. Distinct nucleotide sequences in the sample also encode this CDR3. This chain connects TRDV2 to TRDJ3; D is unresolved. The CDR3 consists of 18 residues. The V gene lost 0 bases and the J gene lost 0 bases, with 11 bases spanning the gap. Germline values: CDR1 GEAIGNYY, CDR2 EKD. DNA of the CDR3: TGTGCCTGTGACACCGGAGGGGCGTACTCCTGGGACACCCGACAGATGTTTTTC. This sequence encodes CACDTGGAYSWDTRQMFF.

This clone was detected a few times. Being one base from a much bigger clone, this may be a read error. Other nucleotide sequences in the sample specify the same CDR3. This chain joins TRDV2 and TRDJ2; the match to TRDD3 covers 8 bases. Germline loops: CDR1 GEAIGNYY, CDR2 EKD. This CDR3 comprises 19 residues. The CDR3 region has the DNA TGTGCCTGTGACACAATTCCCCAAGGTACTGGGGGTCTGACGGCACAACTCTTCTTT. Protein sequence: CACDTIPQGTGGLTAQLFF.

Within the sample, this clone is large (0.1 to 1%). Additional DNA sequences in this sample encode the identical CDR3. The V call is TRDV2, the J call TRDJ1; 8 bases align to TRDD3. The CDR3 has 17 amino acids. CDR1 GEAIGNYY and CDR2 EKD come from the germline V gene. The trim removed 3 bases at V and 3 bases at J, leaving 14 bases unmatched. The CDR3 sequence: CACDVLKGDIVSDKLIF. CDR3 bases: TGTGCCTGTGACGTCCTAAAGGGGGATATTGTATCCGATAAACTCATCTTT.

By sample fraction, this clone is medium-sized. The chain links TRDV2 to TRDJ1; 8 bases line up with TRDD3. CDR1 is GEAIGNYY, CDR2 EKD, per germline. Germline trimming cut 2 bases from V and 0 bases from J; bases unmatched to any gene: 13. This CDR3 spans 18 amino acids. In DNA, the CDR3 is TGTGCCTGTGACAATATGGGTACTGGGGGTTCGTACACCGATAAACTCATCTTT. Translating it yields CACDNMGTGGSYTDKLIF.

This clone was seen more than once but under ten times. This DNA's translation differs at residue 10 from TCRdb's protein, which comes from a much larger clone; a read error is likely, and the protein shown is translated from the DNA. The rearrangement uses TRDV2 and TRDJ1, with 7 nucleotides matching TRDD3. With 3 bases clipped from V and 0 bases from J, the junction kept 9 bases outside the gene matches. CDR3 size: 16 residues. CDR1 and CDR2 from the germline V gene are GEAIGNYY and EKD. This chain's CDR3 is CACDALGGGHTDKLIF. CDR3 DNA sequence: TGTGCCTGTGACGCTCTGGGGGGGGGGCACACCGATAAACTCATCTTT.

Comment on this clone: This may be a read error, as it is one base from a much larger clone. The sample contains more than one DNA sequence encoding this CDR3. The rearrangement links TRDV2 to TRDJ1, with 10 bases that match TRDD3. Germline V gene sequence: CDR1 GEAIGNYY, CDR2 EKD. This CDR3 contains 18 residues. J gave up 0 bases and V 1 base, and 10 bases lay outside the gene matches. The CDR3 loop reads CACDTILRTGGYTDKLIF. In nucleotides, the CDR3 is TGTGCCTGTGACACAATCCTTCGTACTGGGGGATACACCGATAAACTCATCTTT.

Regarding this clone: A read error likely explains this, since a far larger clone differs by one base. Other DNA sequences in this sample translate to the same CDR3. The genes are TRDV1 and TRDJ1; maybe TRDD3 (6 bases). The CDR3 runs to 15 residues. CDR1 is TSWWSYY and CDR2 is QGS in the germline V gene. CDR3 protein: CALECCLGITDKLIF. CDR3 nucleotides: TGTGCCCTTGAGTGTTGCCTGGGGATTACCGATAAACTCATCTTT.

The chain employs TRDV2 and TRDJ1, with TRDD3 identical over 12 bases. The germline gives CDR1 GEAIGNYY, CDR2 EKD. This CDR3 has 18 residues. V was clipped by 0 bases and J by 1 base; unmatched bases: 8. CDR3 sequence: CACDTLLGDTRSTDKLIF. CDR3 sequence (DNA): TGTGCCTGTGACACCCTACTGGGGGATACAAGAAGCACCGATAAACTCATCTTT.

For this clone: A clone one base away is much larger, so this may be a read error. The rearrangement uses TRDV2 and TRDJ3, with a weak D call TRDD3 (5 bases). The V end lost 3 bases, the J end lost 0 bases, and 29 bases lay between the germline ends. Per germline, CDR1 GEAIGNYY and CDR2 EKD. There are 23 residues in the CDR3. CDR3: CACDPLDKDWRTTGSWDTRQMFF. The CDR3 DNA follows: TGTGCCTGTGACCCCTTGGATAAGGACTGGAGGACTACCGGCTCCTGGGACACCCGACAGATGTTTTTC.

This clone rates as medium-sized. The chain recombines TRDV2 with TRDJ1; the D gene is possibly TRDD3 (5 bases). Germline loops: CDR1 GEAIGNYY, CDR2 EKD. The CDR3 has 16 amino acids. The V gene lost 0 bases and the J gene lost 11 bases, with 24 bases spanning the gap. The DNA of the CDR3 is TGTGCCTGTGACACCGTGGTTCCGGGGGTAGAGATGAGGCTCATCTTT. Translating it yields CACDTVVPGVEMRLIF.

This clone came up a few times. The chain combines TRDV2 with TRDJ1; 13 bases align to TRDD3. The V gene's germline CDR1 is GEAIGNYY and CDR2 EKD. V dropped 3 bases and J dropped 0; count of bases not matched to a gene: 15. The CDR3 runs to 20 residues. The CDR3 sequence is CACDGVLGDTRDSYTDKLIF. The DNA for the CDR3 is TGTGCCTGTGACGGCGTACTGGGGGATACGCGGGATTCGTACACCGATAAACTCATCTTT.

Concerning this clone: A far larger clone is one nucleotide away, so this likely arose from a read error. The CDR3 DNA sequence: TGTGCTCTTGGGGAAGCCTCCTTCCTGCTGACTTACCGGGGCCCTCCGGGTAAACTCATCTTT. Amino acid sequence: CALGEASFLLTYRGPPGKLIF. J is TRDJ1 and V is TRDV1; 7 bases map to TRDD2. Germline V CDR1 and CDR2: TSWWSYY, QGS. The CDR3 consists of 21 residues. The ends lost 2 bases at V and 7 bases at J; junction bases unmatched: 28.

Concerning this clone: A read error may be the cause here, since a much bigger clone is one base away. The chain recombines TRDV2 with TRDJ1; 8 bases are shared with TRDD3. The CDR3 totals 17 residues. Germline trimming cut 0 bases from V and 4 bases from J; bases unmatched to any gene: 12. Germline V gene data show CDR1 as GEAIGNYY and CDR2 as EKD. CDR3 DNA: TGTGCCTGTGACACCGTCCAACTGGGGGTCGACATCGATAAACTCATCTTT. It yields the protein CACDTVQLGVDIDKLIF.

About this clone itself: The translation of this DNA and the TCRdb protein of a much larger clone differ at residue 6, probably owing to a read error; the protein shown here is translated from the DNA. This chain uses TRDV2 with TRDJ1; 13 bases agree with TRDD3. Germline-derived CDR1 and CDR2 are GEAIGNYY and EKD. The CDR3 has 19 residues. After removal of 0 bases from V and 2 bases from J, the junction contained 11 bases not matched to a gene. The CDR3 DNA reads as TGTGCCTGTGACACCCTAGGGCCACTGGGGGATACGAGAACCGATAAACTCATCTTT. The encoded protein is CACDTLGPLGDTRTDKLIF.